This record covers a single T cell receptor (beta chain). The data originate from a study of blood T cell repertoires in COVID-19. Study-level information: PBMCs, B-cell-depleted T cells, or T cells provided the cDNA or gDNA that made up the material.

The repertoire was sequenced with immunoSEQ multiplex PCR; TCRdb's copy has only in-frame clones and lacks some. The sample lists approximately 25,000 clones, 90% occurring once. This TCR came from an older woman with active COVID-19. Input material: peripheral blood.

The CDR3 region has the DNA TGTGCCAGCAGTTCTTCCCCGGGACTAGCGGGAGTGGCGCAGTATTTT. It specifies CASSSSPGLAGVAQYF. This chain connects TRBV28 to TRBJ2-3, with 14 bases lining up with TRBD2. In germline, CDR1 is MDHEN, CDR2 SYDVKM. The CDR3 has 16 residues. Trimming cost V 4 bases and J 10 bases; bases outside gene matches: 10. The full variable domain, completed using reference TRBV28 and TRBJ2-3, is DVKVTQSSRYLVKRTGEKVFLECVQDMDHENMFWYRQDPGLGLRLIYFSYDVKMKEKGDIPEGYSVSREKKERFSLILESASTNQTSMYLCASSSSPGLAGVAQYFGPGTRLTVL.